This T cell receptor beta chain was sequenced for a study of CDR3 diversity in severe acne (dated by TCRdb to between 2019 and 2020). Ten or more counts support this clonotype. The antigen it recognizes is unknown. No per-base quality is available; no much larger clone lies one base away. Library preparation used PCR. The data were produced on an Illumina HiSeq 2000. TCRdb redid the processing of the public reads, applying fastp at Q25 and MiXCR, and retained in-frame beta chains. Rows with one shared CDR3 protein collapse into an entry with the most common genes and DNA. The sample has 85,000 to 120,000 distinct CDR3 sequences on record, about half of them singletons. The ten top clones hold roughly 12% of the sample. From its cysteine to its phenylalanine, the CDR3 spans 13 amino acids. The only DNA kept is the CDR3, 39 bases in frame from the first base. CDR1 MNHNS and CDR2 SASEGT are derived from the germline V gene. Cut back by 5 bases and 6 bases, the V and J ends lie 12 bases apart.

The source material was blood. The V gene is TRBV6-1 and the J gene is TRBJ2-3, with the D segment identity uncertain. The receptor was isolated from a male donor with acne. CDR3 protein: CASSSEGFDTQYF. The sequence in DNA is TGTGCCAGCAGTTCAGAAGGGTTTGATACGCAGTATTTT.